A selection of T cell receptor beta chains follows, all from one sample in a study of technical replicates of blood from a few donors. Libraries were prepared by immunoSEQ multiplex PCR; TCRdb keeps only in-frame clonotypes and omits some of them. Of about 83,000 clones in the sample, 90% to 95% are singletons; the top ten hold roughly 0.4%. Material: T cells isolated from PBMCs. The receptor source for this set is a human donor in good health. Each CDR3 is given with its conserved first and last residue. The D gene is left open where the match is weak. The size entry is marked missing in some rows and otherwise reads once, few, many or a size class.

>NA|TRBV5-1|TRBJ1-4|NA
TGCGCCAGCAGCTTGGCCATCTTCGTAGGAGCAACTAATGAAAAACTGTTTTTT
CASSLAIFVGATNEKLFF
>TRBD2|TRBV2|TRBJ2-1|once
TGTGCCACAGCGGGAGGGCCCTACAATGAGCAGTTCTTC
CATAGGPYNEQFF
>NA|TRBV7-9|TRBJ2-3|once
TGTGCCAGCAGACAAGGGACACCCGATACGCAGTATTTT
CASRQGTPDTQYF
>NA|TRBV19|TRBJ2-7|NA
TGTGCCAGTAGTATAACAGATTCCTACGAGCAGTACTTC
CASSITDSYEQYF
>NA|TRBV5-6|TRBJ2-3|NA
TGTGCCAGCAGCTACTCGACAGATACGCAGTATTTT
CASSYSTDTQYF
>TRBD2|TRBV9|TRBJ2-1|NA
TGTGCCAGCAGCACGCGACTAGCGGGAGGGCATGAGCAGTTCTTC
CASSTRLAGGHEQFF
>NA|TRBV5-8|TRBJ1-2|NA
TGTGCCAGCAGCTTACAAGCTAACTATGGCTACACCTTC
CASSLQANYGYTF
>NA|TRBV5-4|TRBJ2-1|NA
TGTGCCAGCAGTTCCAAGGGGAGGGGCCAGGGGGAGCAGTTCTTC
CASSSKGRGQGEQFF
>NA|TRBV13|TRBJ1-2|NA
TGTGCCAGCAGCCGCGAATATGGGGGCGGGAGGGACTATGGCTACACCTTC
CASSREYGGGRDYGYTF
>TRBD1|TRBV15|TRBJ2-3|NA
TGTGCCACCAGCAGAGATCTTATACAGGGGGCAGATACGCAGTATTTT
CATSRDLIQGADTQYF
>NA|TRBV27|TRBJ1-1|few
TGTGCCAGCAGTTTTGACAGGTTCACTGAAGCTTTCTTT
CASSFDRFTEAFF